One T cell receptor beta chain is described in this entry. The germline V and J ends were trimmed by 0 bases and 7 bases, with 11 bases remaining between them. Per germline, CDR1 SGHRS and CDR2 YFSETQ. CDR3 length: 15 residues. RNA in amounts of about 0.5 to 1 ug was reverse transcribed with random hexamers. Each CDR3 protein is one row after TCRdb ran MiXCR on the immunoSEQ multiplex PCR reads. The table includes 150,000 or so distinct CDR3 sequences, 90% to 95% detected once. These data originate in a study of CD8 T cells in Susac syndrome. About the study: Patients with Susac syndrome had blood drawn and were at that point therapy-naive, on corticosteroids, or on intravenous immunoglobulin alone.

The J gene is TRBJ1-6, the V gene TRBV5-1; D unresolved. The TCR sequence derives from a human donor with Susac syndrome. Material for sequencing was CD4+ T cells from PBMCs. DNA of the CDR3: TGCGCCAGCAGCTTGGAAGGGCAGGAGAATTCACCCCTCCACTTT. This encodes CASSLEGQENSPLHF. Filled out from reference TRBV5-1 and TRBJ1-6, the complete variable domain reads KAGVTQTPRYLIKTRGQQVTLSCSPISGHRSVSWYQQTPGQGLQFLFEYFSETQRNKGNFPGRFSGRQFSNSRSEMNVSTLELGDSALYLCASSLEGQENSPLHFGNGTRLTVT.